These 26 T cell receptor beta chains were all obtained from the same sample, sequenced in a study of shared clonotypes between healthy human individuals. Produced via immunoSEQ multiplex PCR; TCRdb's table is partial and in-frame only. The sample holds 1,400,000 or so clones; about 98.5% are singletons and the top ten take 0.36%. Sequencing was performed on naive CD4+ T cells sorted from blood. The subset here: CD45RA+ positively selected. The receptors stem from a young man in good health.

The table lists this clone with a count of one. The CDR3 here is CASSQEPSSYEQYF. The CDR3 DNA reads TGCGCCAGCAGCCAAGAACCCAGCTCCTACGAGCAGTACTTC. This rearrangement joins TRBV4-1 to TRBJ2-7, with D uncertain. Germline values: CDR1 MGHRA, CDR2 YSYEKL. This CDR3 is 14 amino acids long. V dropped 0 bases and J dropped 0 bases, with 6 bases sitting between them.

The V gene is TRBV12-5, the J gene TRBJ1-2, with 8 bases aligning to TRBD1. V trimming: 3 bases; J trimming: 6 bases; junction bases outside the gene matches: 15. CDR1 and CDR2 from the germline V gene are LGHNT and FRNRAP. There are 17 residues in the CDR3. The CDR3 bases are TGTGCTAGTGGTTTTGCCCTTTCGGCGACAGGGGTGCATGGCTACACCTTC. Translation gives CASGFALSATGVHGYTF.

CDR3: CASEGTAPSNQPQHF. In DNA form, the CDR3 reads TGTGCCAGCGAAGGGACGGCCCCTAGCAATCAGCCCCAGCATTTT. This chain uses TRBV28 with TRBJ1-5, with D maybe TRBD1 (5 bases). V was pared by 8 bases and J by 0 bases, with 14 bases between. The CDR3 is 15 residues long. CDR1 MDHEN and CDR2 SYDVKM come from the germline V gene.

J is TRBJ2-3 and V is TRBV28; 9 bases are shared with TRBD2. Losses at the gene ends were 3 bases for V and 4 bases for J; bases not matched to a gene: 5. The CDR3 runs to 15 residues. Germline lookup yields CDR1 MDHEN and CDR2 SYDVKM. CDR3 sequence (DNA): TGTGCCAGCAGTTTGTCGCGGGAGGGGGCAGATACGCAGTATTTT. Residues: CASSLSREGADTQYF.

The rearrangement uses TRBV5-4 and TRBJ1-2; D is possibly TRBD1 (5 bases). The germline gives CDR1 SGHNT, CDR2 YYREEE (reference sequence). This CDR3 is 14 amino acids long. Trimming pared 4 bases from V and 2 bases from J, leaving 12 bases between. The CDR3 reads CASSGTPANYGYTF. Written as DNA, the CDR3 is TGTGCCAGCAGCGGGACCCCGGCCAACTATGGCTACACCTTC.

The V call is TRBV11-2, the J call TRBJ2-7; tentatively, D is TRBD2 (7 bases). The germline V gene encodes CDR1 SGHAT and CDR2 FQNNGV. Trimming left V 5 bases short and J 6 bases short, with 23 bases between. The CDR3 is 16 amino acids. The CDR3 loop reads CASSDVGGEGFREQYF. CDR3 in DNA: TGTGCCAGCAGCGATGTAGGGGGGGAAGGCTTCCGCGAGCAGTACTTC.

A single count supports this clone. The V call is TRBV5-8, the J call TRBJ2-2; D unresolved. CDR3 length equals 16 residues. Between the trimmed V and J ends, which lost 4 bases and 1 base, there was a span of 14 bases. The germline gives CDR1 SGHTS, CDR2 YDEGEE. CDR3: CASSAPLSRNTGELFF. CDR3 coding DNA: TGTGCCAGCAGCGCGCCCCTTTCACGGAACACCGGGGAGCTGTTTTTT.

The J gene is TRBJ1-2, the V gene TRBV11-3, with D possibly TRBD1 on 5 matching bases. V gave up 4 bases and J gave up 4 bases, with 16 bases separating them. Germline V gene data show CDR1 as SGHNT and CDR2 as YENEEA. CDR3 size: 15 residues. The CDR3 reads CASSSGPEGRYGYTF. The CDR3 DNA follows: TGTGCCAGCAGCTCGGGACCGGAGGGGCGCTATGGCTACACCTTC.

V and J are TRBV18 and TRBJ2-7, with 11 bases matching TRBD2. The CDR3 has 16 residues. Looked up from germline, CDR1 is KGHSH and CDR2 is LQKENI. Trimming cost V 3 bases and J 2 bases; bases outside gene matches: 6. Here the CDR3 reads CASSPRVTSGAYEQYF. In nucleotides, the CDR3 is TGTGCCAGCTCACCCCGCGTGACTAGCGGGGCCTACGAGCAGTACTTC. Complete variable domain (other parts from reference TRBV18 and TRBJ2-7): NAGVMQNPRHLVRRRGQEARLRCSPMKGHSHVYWYRQLPEEGLKFMVYLQKENIIDESGMPKERFSAEFPKEGPSILRIQQVVRGDSAAYFCASSPRVTSGAYEQYFGPGTRLTVT.

This chain joins TRBV2 and TRBJ2-3; D gene uncertain. The V gene's germline CDR1 is SNHLY and CDR2 FYNNEI. V was trimmed by 8 bases and J by 5 bases, leaving 5 bases between them. The CDR3 contains 10 residues. CDR3 nucleotides: TGTGCCAGCCTAGAAGATACGCAGTATTTT. It specifies CASLEDTQYF.

The gene calls are TRBV7-9 and TRBJ1-2, with 7 bases lining up with TRBD1. V was clipped by 2 bases and J by 4 bases; unmatched bases: 4. Germline V lookup: CDR1 SEHNR, CDR2 FQNEAQ (reference sequence). The CDR3 contains 14 residues. The CDR3 nucleotides read TGTGCCAGCAGCTTAAGGAGACAGGGCTATGGCTACACCTTC. Protein: CASSLRRQGYGYTF.

The rearrangement uses TRBV28 and TRBJ2-7; perhaps TRBD2 as D (6 bases). The CDR3 has 13 residues. Germline V gene data show CDR1 as MDHEN and CDR2 as SYDVKM. Deletions cut 5 bases from V and 3 bases from J, with 11 bases between. CDR3 sequence (DNA): TGTGCCAGCAGTCCAGGAGGGTTCTACGAGCAGTACTTC. Translation gives CASSPGGFYEQYF.

This chain joins TRBV5-1 and TRBJ2-7; 9 nucleotides align to TRBD1. In germline, CDR1 is SGHRS, CDR2 YFSETQ. V was pared by 5 bases and J by 7 bases, with 13 bases of the junction left unmatched. This CDR3 is built from 15 residues. DNA of the CDR3: TGCGCCAGCAGGAACCGGGACAGGGTATTGGGTGAGCAGTACTTC. Residues: CASRNRDRVLGEQYF.

The genes are TRBV15 and TRBJ1-2, with a tentative D call TRBD1 (6 bases). In germline, CDR1 is LNHNV, CDR2 YYDKDF (reference sequence). Trimming cost V 0 bases and J 4 bases, with 12 bases left between them. The CDR3 consists of 15 residues. As DNA, the CDR3 is TGTGCCACCAGCAGAGAATTTGCGGACAGCTATGGCTACACCTTC. Residues: CATSREFADSYGYTF. The full variable domain, in which reference TRBV15 and TRBJ1-2 provide the parts outside the CDR3, is DAMVIQNPRYQVTQFGKPVTLSCSQTLNHNVMYWYQQKSSQAPKLLFHYYDKDFNNEADTPDNFQSRRPNTSFCFLDIRSPGLGDTAMYLCATSREFADSYGYTFGSGTRLTVV.

The J gene is TRBJ2-1, the V gene TRBV18; 8 bases agree with TRBD1. The CDR3 consists of 14 residues. Unmatched junction bases numbered 6, after V lost 5 bases and J lost 6 bases. Germline CDR1 and CDR2: KGHSH and LQKENI. This CDR3 reads CASSTGGSINEQFF. The CDR3 DNA reads TGTGCCAGCTCAACAGGGGGATCCATCAATGAGCAGTTCTTC.

The chain links TRBV6-5 to TRBJ2-1, with D tentatively TRBD2 (6 bases). The CDR3 runs to 15 residues. V lost 2 bases and J lost 2, with 10 bases in between. Germline-derived CDR1 and CDR2 are MNHEY and SVGAGI. The CDR3 region is CASSYGGNTYNEQFF. CDR3 DNA: TGTGCCAGCAGTTACGGCGGGAATACCTACAATGAGCAGTTCTTC.

This clone was detected only once. The CDR3 is CASSETLGPNEKLFF. The CDR3 DNA is TGCGCCAGCAGTGAAACCCTGGGGCCCAATGAAAAACTGTTTTTT. The gene calls are TRBV10-2 and TRBJ1-4; maybe TRBD1 (5 bases). The CDR3 has 15 amino acids. V lost 3 bases to trimming and J lost 5 bases, with 13 bases between them. From germline, CDR1 is WSHSY and CDR2 SAAADI.

The chain couples TRBV5-1 to TRBJ2-1, with D perhaps matching TRBD2 (6 bases). The germline gives CDR1 SGHRS, CDR2 YFSETQ. Trimming removed 2 bases at V and 4 bases at J, with 10 bases between. The CDR3 is made up of 14 amino acids. CDR3 in amino acids: CASSLRAGYNEQFF. The CDR3 nucleotides are TGCGCCAGCAGCTTAAGGGCGGGATACAATGAGCAGTTCTTC.

This chain uses TRBV4-3 with TRBJ2-1; the D call may be TRBD1 or TRBD2 (5 bases each). This CDR3 is built from 16 residues. Germline V gives CDR1 LGHNA, CDR2 YSLEER. V was clipped by 3 bases and J by 4 bases, with 16 bases between them. The CDR3 region is CASSHDGAPAYNEQFF. The CDR3 nucleotides are TGCGCCAGCAGCCATGACGGGGCTCCGGCGTACAATGAGCAGTTCTTC.

The chain carries TRBV7-9 and TRBJ1-5, with D unclear. Deletions cut 0 bases from V and 0 bases from J, with 12 bases between. The germline V gene encodes CDR1 SEHNR and CDR2 FQNEAQ (reference sequence). The CDR3 runs to 17 residues. The CDR3 DNA reads as TGTGCCAGCAGCTTAGCAACCCCAACTCGTAGCAATCAGCCCCAGCATTTT. It specifies CASSLATPTRSNQPQHF. The variable domain in full, with the rest retrieved from reference TRBV7-9 and TRBJ1-5, is DTGVSQNPRHKITKRGQNVTFRCDPISEHNRLYWYRQTLGQGPEFLTYFQNEAQLEKSRLLSDRFSAERPKGSFSTLEIQRTEQGDSAMYLCASSLATPTRSNQPQHFGDGTRLSIL.

The chain uses TRBV30 and TRBJ2-1; no firm D call. The ends were cut back, 5 bases at V and 0 bases at J, with 11 bases in the middle. Germline V lookup: CDR1 GTSNPN, CDR2 SVGIG (reference sequence). The CDR3 consists of 14 residues. The CDR3 DNA follows: TGTGCCTGGTTGAGTTATAGCTCCTACAATGAGCAGTTCTTC. This gives the protein CAWLSYSSYNEQFF.

The gene calls are TRBV28 and TRBJ2-1, with 7 bases lining up with TRBD2. Losses at the gene ends were 7 bases for V and 0 bases for J; bases not matched to a gene: 6. Germline V gene sequence: CDR1 MDHEN, CDR2 SYDVKM. This CDR3 region has 15 residues. The CDR3 coding sequence is TGTGCCAGCACCATCGGCGGGAGCTCCTACAATGAGCAGTTCTTC. Protein sequence: CASTIGGSSYNEQFF. Drawing the rest from reference TRBV28 and TRBJ2-1, the complete variable domain is DVKVTQSSRYLVKRTGEKVFLECVQDMDHENMFWYRQDPGLGLRLIYFSYDVKMKEKGDIPEGYSVSREKKERFSLILESASTNQTSMYLCASTIGGSSYNEQFFGPGTRLTVL.

The V and J genes are TRBV19 and TRBJ2-5; D might be TRBD1 or TRBD2, each matching 7 bases. The germline V gene has CDR1 LNHDA and CDR2 SQIVND (reference sequence). CDR3 length equals 16 residues. The ends were cut back, 2 bases at V and 5 bases at J, with 18 bases in the middle. DNA for the CDR3: TGTGCCAGTAGTATAACAGGGGAGGGTTCCTACGAGACCCAGTACTTC. It codes for CASSITGEGSYETQYF.

The chain joins TRBV27 to TRBJ1-2; 10 bases agree with TRBD1. After removal of 2 bases from V and 4 bases from J, the junction contained 7 bases not matched to a gene. The CDR3 contains 16 residues. CDR1 and CDR2 from the germline V gene are MNHEY and SMNVEV (reference sequence). CDR3 bases: TGTGCCAGCAGTTTAATTATGGGACAGGGGCGCTATGGCTACACCTTC. The encoded protein is CASSLIMGQGRYGYTF.

V and J are TRBV5-5 and TRBJ2-7; D remains ambiguous. Trimming left V 4 bases short and J 1 base short, with 6 bases between. Germline CDR1 is SGHKS and CDR2 is YYEKEE (reference sequence). This CDR3 has 12 residues. The CDR3 sequence: CASSTWSYEQYF. Here the CDR3 DNA reads TGTGCCAGCAGCACCTGGTCCTACGAGCAGTACTTC.

The V gene is TRBV28, the J gene TRBJ1-1; D ambiguous. Trimming took off 7 bases at V and 4 bases at J, with 19 bases between the two ends. From germline, CDR1 is MDHEN and CDR2 SYDVKM. The CDR3 has 15 residues. CDR3 in DNA: TGTGCCAGCAAAGATCCGGCTGGAATAGCCACTGAAGCTTTCTTT. It encodes CASKDPAGIATEAFF.